Listed below are T cell receptor beta chains from one sample, sequenced in a study of blood T cell repertoires in COVID-19. TCRdb keeps only in-frame clones here, not all; method: immunoSEQ multiplex PCR. The table has around 160,000 clones, roughly 80% seen once; the top ten hold 2.5% to 3%. Sequenced: peripheral blood. These receptors all stem from a woman aged 40 to 50 with active or convalescent COVID-19. Both conserved end residues are part of each CDR3. Fields, in order: D gene, clone size, J gene, V gene, CDR3 DNA, CDR3 protein. D genes are given only for firm matches. Not every row has a clone size; where given, it reads once, few, many or a size class.

D: NA
size: NA
J: TRBJ2-1
V: TRBV4-3
DNA: TGCGCCAGCAGCCAAGGAACAGGGCACTACAATGAGCAGTTCTTC
CDR3: CASSQGTGHYNEQFF

D: TRBD2
size: NA
J: TRBJ2-5
V: TRBV9
DNA: TGTGCCAGCAGCGTAGCGGCGGGAGGGCCGGTCGTCCAAGAGACCCAGTACTTC
CDR3: CASSVAAGGPVVQETQYF

D: TRBD1
size: once
J: TRBJ1-1
V: TRBV7-2
DNA: TGTGCCAGCAGCTTATTCGGGGACAGAACGGCTTTCTTT
CDR3: CASSLFGDRTAFF

D: NA
size: NA
J: TRBJ2-3
V: TRBV5-1
DNA: TGCGCCAGCAGCTTAACAGGTACTAGCACAGATACGCAGTATTTT
CDR3: CASSLTGTSTDTQYF

D: TRBD1
size: once
J: TRBJ1-4
V: TRBV11-2
DNA: TGTGCCAGCAGCCGCGGACAGGGGGCGCCGGATCGTGAAAAACTGTTTTTT
CDR3: CASSRGQGAPDREKLFF

D: NA
size: many
J: TRBJ2-7
V: TRBV3-1/TRBV3-2
DNA: TGTGCCAGCAGCCAATCCAGCGGTTCCTACGAGCAGTACTTC
CDR3: CASSQSSGSYEQYF

D: NA
size: NA
J: TRBJ1-2
V: TRBV28
DNA: TGTGCCAGCAGTTTAGGCACCGGGGGCTACACCTTC
CDR3: CASSLGTGGYTF

D: TRBD1
size: NA
J: TRBJ2-1
V: TRBV25-1
DNA: TGTGCCAGCAGCGCCGGGACAGCATACTACAATGAGCAGTTCTTC
CDR3: CASSAGTAYYNEQFF

D: NA
size: NA
J: TRBJ1-1
V: TRBV28
DNA: TGTGCCAGCAGTTTGAAGGGACAAGAGGCTTTCTTT
CDR3: CASSLKGQEAFF

D: TRBD1
size: NA
J: TRBJ2-7
V: TRBV2
DNA: TGTGCCAGCAGCCCCCGGACAGGCCCCTACGAGCAGTACTTC
CDR3: CASSPRTGPYEQYF

D: NA
size: NA
J: TRBJ2-7
V: TRBV12-3/TRBV12-4
DNA: TGTGCCAGCAGTTTAGGGACACTCTACGAGCAGTACTTC
CDR3: CASSLGTLYEQYF